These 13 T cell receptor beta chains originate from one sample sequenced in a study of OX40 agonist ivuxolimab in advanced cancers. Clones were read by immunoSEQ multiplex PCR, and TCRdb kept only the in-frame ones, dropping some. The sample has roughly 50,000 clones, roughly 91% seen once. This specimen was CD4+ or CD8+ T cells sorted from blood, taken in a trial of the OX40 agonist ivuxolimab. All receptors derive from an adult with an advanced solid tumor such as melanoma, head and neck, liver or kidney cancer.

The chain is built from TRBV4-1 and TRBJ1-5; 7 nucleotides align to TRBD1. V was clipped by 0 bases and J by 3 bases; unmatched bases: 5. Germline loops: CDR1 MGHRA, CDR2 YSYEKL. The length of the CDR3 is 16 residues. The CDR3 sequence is CASSQDPDRYNQPQHF. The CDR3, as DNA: TGCGCCAGCAGCCAAGACCCGGACAGGTACAATCAGCCCCAGCATTTT.

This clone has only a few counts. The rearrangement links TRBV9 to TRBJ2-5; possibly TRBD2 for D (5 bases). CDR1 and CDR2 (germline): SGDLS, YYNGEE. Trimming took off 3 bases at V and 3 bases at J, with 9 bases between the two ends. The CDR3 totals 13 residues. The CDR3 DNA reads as TGTGCCAGCAGCGCCGGACTTAAAGAGACCCAGTACTTC. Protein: CASSAGLKETQYF. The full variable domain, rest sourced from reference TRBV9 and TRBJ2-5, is DSGVTQTPKHLITATGQRVTLRCSPRSGDLSVYWYQQSLDQGLQFLIQYYNGEERAKGNILERFSAQQFPDLHSELNLSSLELGDSALYFCASSAGLKETQYFGPGTRLLVL.

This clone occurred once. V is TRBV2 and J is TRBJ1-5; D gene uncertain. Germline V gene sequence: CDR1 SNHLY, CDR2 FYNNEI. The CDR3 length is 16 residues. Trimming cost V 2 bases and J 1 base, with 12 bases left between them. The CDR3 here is CASSEPRSGSNQPQHF. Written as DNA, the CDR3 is TGTGCCAGCAGTGAACCTAGGTCCGGCAGCAATCAGCCCCAGCATTTT.

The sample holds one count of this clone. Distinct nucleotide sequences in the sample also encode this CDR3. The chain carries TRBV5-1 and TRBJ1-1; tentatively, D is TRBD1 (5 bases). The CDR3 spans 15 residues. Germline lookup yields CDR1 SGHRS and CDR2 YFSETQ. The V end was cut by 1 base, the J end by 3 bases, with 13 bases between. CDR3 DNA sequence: TGCGCCAGCAGCTTGAAGGAGCAGGGACACACTGAAGCTTTCTTT. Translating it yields CASSLKEQGHTEAFF.

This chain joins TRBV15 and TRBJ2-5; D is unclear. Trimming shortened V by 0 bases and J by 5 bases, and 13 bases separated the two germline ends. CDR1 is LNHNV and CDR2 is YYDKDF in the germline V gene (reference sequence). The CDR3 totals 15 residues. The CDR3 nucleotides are TGTGCCACCAGCAGAGATAGGGCCAGTAGGGAGACCCAGTACTTC. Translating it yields CATSRDRASRETQYF.

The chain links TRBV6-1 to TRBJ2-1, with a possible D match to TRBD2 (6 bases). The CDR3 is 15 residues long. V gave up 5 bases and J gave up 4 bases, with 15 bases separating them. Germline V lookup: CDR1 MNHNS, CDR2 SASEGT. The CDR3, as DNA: TGTGCCAGCAGTCAACGGGGCGGGATTTACAATGAGCAGTTCTTC. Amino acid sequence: CASSQRGGIYNEQFF.

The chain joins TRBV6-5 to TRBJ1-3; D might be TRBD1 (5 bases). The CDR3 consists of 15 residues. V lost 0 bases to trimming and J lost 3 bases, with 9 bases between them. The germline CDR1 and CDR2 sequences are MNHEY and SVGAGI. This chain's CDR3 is CASSYSGGDGNTIYF. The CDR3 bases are TGTGCCAGCAGTTACTCTGGGGGGGATGGAAACACCATATATTTT.

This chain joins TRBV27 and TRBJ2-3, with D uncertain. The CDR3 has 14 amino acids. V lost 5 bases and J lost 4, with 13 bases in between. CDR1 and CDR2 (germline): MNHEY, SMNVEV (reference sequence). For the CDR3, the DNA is TGTGCCAGCAGTGTCCCCACTACCCCAGATACGCAGTATTTT. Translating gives CASSVPTTPDTQYF.

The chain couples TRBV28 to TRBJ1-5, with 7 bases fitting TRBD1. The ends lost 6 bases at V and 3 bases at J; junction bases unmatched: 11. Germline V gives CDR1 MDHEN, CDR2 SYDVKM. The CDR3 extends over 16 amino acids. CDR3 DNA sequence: TGTGCCAGCAGCCTTTCGCAGGGGGACGTCAATCAGCCCCAGCATTTT. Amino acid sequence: CASSLSQGDVNQPQHF. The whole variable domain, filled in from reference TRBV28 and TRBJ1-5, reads DVKVTQSSRYLVKRTGEKVFLECVQDMDHENMFWYRQDPGLGLRLIYFSYDVKMKEKGDIPEGYSVSREKKERFSLILESASTNQTSMYLCASSLSQGDVNQPQHFGDGTRLSIL.

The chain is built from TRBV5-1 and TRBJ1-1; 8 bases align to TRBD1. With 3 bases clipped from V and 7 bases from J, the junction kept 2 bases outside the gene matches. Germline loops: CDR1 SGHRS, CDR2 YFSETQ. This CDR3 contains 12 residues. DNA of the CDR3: TGCGCCAGCAGCTATACAGGGGGTGAAGCTTTCTTT. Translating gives CASSYTGGEAFF.

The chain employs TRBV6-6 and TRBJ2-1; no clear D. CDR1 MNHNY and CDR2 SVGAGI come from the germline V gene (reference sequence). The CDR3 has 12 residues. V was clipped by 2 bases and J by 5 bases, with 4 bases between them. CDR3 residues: CASSYEDNEQFF. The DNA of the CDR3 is TGTGCCAGCAGTTACGAAGACAATGAGCAGTTCTTC.

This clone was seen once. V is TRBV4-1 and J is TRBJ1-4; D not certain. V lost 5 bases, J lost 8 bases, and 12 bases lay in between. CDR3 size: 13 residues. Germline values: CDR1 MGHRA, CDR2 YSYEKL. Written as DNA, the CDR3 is TGCGCCAGCAGCTCCCCCTCCTCGGAAAAACTGTTTTTT. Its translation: CASSSPSSEKLFF.

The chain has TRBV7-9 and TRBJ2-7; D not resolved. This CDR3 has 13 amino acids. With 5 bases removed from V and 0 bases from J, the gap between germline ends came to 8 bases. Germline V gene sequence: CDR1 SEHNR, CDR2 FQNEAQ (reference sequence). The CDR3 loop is CASSPLSSYEQYF. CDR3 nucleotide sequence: TGTGCCAGCAGCCCACTTAGCTCCTACGAGCAGTACTTC.